The 8 T cell receptor beta chains below come from one sample, sequenced in a study of T-cell memory formation after mild COVID-19. TCRdb used MiXCR to reprocess the 5' RACE reads, holding one entry per CDR3 protein. The table includes tens of thousands of distinct CDR3 sequences, over 9.5% detected once. The sample was PBMCs or a T cell subset sorted from them (not recorded which). Receptors were obtained from a man aged 18 to 30 who had mild COVID-19 (a few samples of this study predate the infection). Cell type and time point are not known.

This clonotype has at least ten counts. The chain is built from TRBV7-2 and TRBJ2-5; D possibly corresponds to TRBD2 (6 bases). V was pared by 5 bases and J by 0 bases, with 10 bases between. Germline loops: CDR1 SGHTA, CDR2 FQGNSA. The CDR3 has 14 residues. The CDR3 is CASSRGDYQETQYF. CDR3 DNA: TGTGCCAGCAGCCGCGGGGACTACCAAGAGACCCAGTACTTC.

The rearrangement links TRBV6-5 to TRBJ2-6; D is possibly TRBD1 (6 bases). V was shortened by 2 bases and J by 4 bases, with 12 bases between the two germline ends. Germline CDR1 reads MNHEY; CDR2 reads SVGAGI. There are 16 residues in the CDR3. The CDR3 DNA is TGTGCCAGCAGTTACGGCTGGACAGCCGGGGCCAACGTCCTGACTTTC. The encoded protein is CASSYGWTAGANVLTF.

This chain links TRBV29-1 with TRBJ2-5; 10 bases are shared with TRBD1. The length of the CDR3 is 14 residues. Germline CDR1 SQVTM, CDR2 ANQGSEA. V dropped 5 bases and J dropped 2; count of bases not matched to a gene: 5. The CDR3 region has the DNA TGCAGCGTTTGGACAGGGGGACTTCAAGAGACCCAGTACTTC. Protein product: CSVWTGGLQETQYF.

This clonotype has ten or more counts. The V gene is TRBV10-3, the J gene TRBJ1-3; the D is unclear. The CDR3 sequence is 14 residues long. Germline CDR1 is ENHRY and CDR2 is SYGVKD. V dropped 7 bases and J dropped 2 bases, with 12 bases sitting between them. Here the CDR3 reads CAIMRDTTGNTIYF. In DNA, the CDR3 is TGTGCCATCATGAGGGATACGACTGGAAACACCATATATTTT.

This clonotype was recorded a few times. V usage is TRBV24-1 and J usage is TRBJ2-2; TRBD2 agrees at 8 bases. V dropped 1 base and J dropped 3; count of bases not matched to a gene: 0. This CDR3 has 15 residues. Germline V gene lookup returns CDR1 KGHDR and CDR2 SFDVKD. The CDR3 loop is CATSDLLADTGELFF. In nucleotides, the CDR3 is TGTGCCACCAGTGATTTACTAGCGGACACCGGGGAGCTGTTTTTT.

At least ten counts were recorded for this clonotype. The V and J genes are TRBV6-1 and TRBJ2-3; the D is unclear. Germline loops: CDR1 MNHNS, CDR2 SASEGT. The CDR3 spans 13 residues. V dropped 3 bases and J dropped 4 bases, with 8 bases sitting between them. CDR3 DNA sequence: TGTGCCAGCAGTGACCGCCAGCCAGATACGCAGTATTTT. Amino acid sequence: CASSDRQPDTQYF.

This clonotype was recorded at least ten times. The J gene is TRBJ2-5, the V gene TRBV2; 8 nucleotides match TRBD2. Germline values: CDR1 SNHLY, CDR2 FYNNEI. This CDR3 spans 14 amino acids. Trimming cost V 4 bases and J 3 bases; bases outside gene matches: 4. The CDR3 sequence: CASSGNGGEETQYF. The CDR3 region has the DNA TGTGCCAGCAGTGGGAACGGGGGGGAAGAGACCCAGTACTTC.

This clonotype was recorded at least ten times. This chain connects TRBV20-1 to TRBJ2-7, with TRBD1 as a possible D gene (6 bases). CDR1 and CDR2 (germline): DFQATT, SNEGSKA (reference sequence). The V end lost 1 base, the J end lost 3 bases, and 13 bases lay between the germline ends. The CDR3 is 14 amino acids. This CDR3 is CSARVSDRYYEQYV. The CDR3 bases are TGCAGTGCTAGAGTGTCGGACAGATACTACGAGCAGTACGTC.